This T cell receptor (beta chain) is from a study of tumor and adjacent non-tumor tissue in lung cancer. Study summary: Histology: about twelve adenocarcinoma, 2 squamous cell carcinoma, 1 small cell lung cancer.

Germline V lookup: CDR1 SQVTM, CDR2 ANQGSEA. CDR3 length: 13 amino acids. The template was RNA from unsorted bulk tissue. This non-tumor lung sample came from over 3 cm beyond the tumor edge. As concerns this clonotype: Its antigen remains unknown. A read error may account for a junction end that differs from germline.

A modified ARM-PCR protocol with three rounds of nested PCR amplified TCRbeta. One entry per CDR3 protein, called by TCRdb with MiXCR from the multiplex PCR reads. The sample lists about 67,000 distinct CDR3 sequences; 76% were seen once. Study observations and caveats: Patients with more diverse tumor TCRs had worse survival. TCR diversity was significantly greater in tumor than normal lung tissue.

The TCR was taken from a man in his 60s with non-small cell lung cancer. The chain uses TRBV29-1 and TRBJ2-5, with D possibly called TRBD1 or TRBD2 (6 bases each). The source material was distant non-tumor lung tissue. CDR3 nucleotide sequence: TGCAGGGTAGCGGACAGATACCGAGAGACCCACTACTTC. Its translation: CRVADRYRETHYF.